Presented here are 30 T cell receptor beta chains from one specimen sequenced in a study of CD8 T cells in ankylosing spondylitis. TCRdb independently ran MiXCR on the 5' RACE reads; one entry per CDR3 protein. There are around 150,000 distinct CDR3 sequences in the sample; more than 9% occur only once, and roughly 29% lies in the top ten. Sequencing was performed on blood, either unsorted or a sorted T cell fraction (not recorded which). These receptors came from a male donor with ankylosing spondylitis or in good health (not recorded which).

This clonotype has ten or more counts. V gene TRBV10-3 combines with J gene TRBJ2-5, with a weak D call TRBD2 (6 bases). The CDR3 consists of 15 residues. In germline, CDR1 is ENHRY, CDR2 SYGVKD. Trimming stripped 4 bases from V and 1 base from J, with 13 bases between. CDR3 DNA sequence: TGTGCCATCAGTGCTGGCACTAGCCTCCAAGAGACCCAGTACTTC. It translates to CAISAGTSLQETQYF.

This clonotype was counted at least ten times. V and J are TRBV3-1 and TRBJ2-2; the D gene is possibly TRBD2 (6 bases). Looked up from germline, CDR1 is LGHDT and CDR2 is YNNKEL (reference sequence). V was clipped by 5 bases and J by 3 bases, with 13 bases between them. The CDR3 sequence is 15 residues long. CDR3 residues: CASSSPGLYTGELFF. The CDR3 DNA follows: TGTGCCAGCAGCTCTCCGGGACTCTACACCGGGGAGCTGTTTTTT.

This clonotype was counted ten times or more. The chain joins TRBV20-1 to TRBJ2-1, with D unresolved. The germline V and J ends were trimmed by 5 bases and 1 base, with 21 bases remaining between them. CDR3 length: 17 amino acids. Germline loops: CDR1 DFQATT, CDR2 SNEGSKA (reference sequence). The DNA for the CDR3 is TGCAGTGCTGAGGCCCGGCAGACAATCCTTTCCTACAATGAGCAGTTCTTC. It specifies CSAEARQTILSYNEQFF.

This clonotype has ten or more counts. This chain joins TRBV20-1 and TRBJ1-2, with TRBD1 matching 12 bases. V lost 3 bases to trimming and J lost 3 bases; unmatched junction nucleotides: 17. This CDR3 spans 19 amino acids. Germline CDR1 is DFQATT and CDR2 is SNEGSKA (reference sequence). The CDR3 DNA reads TGCAGTGCTAGCCGCTACCTGTGGGACAGGGGGCCAGGGTACTATGGCTACACCTTC. This sequence encodes CSASRYLWDRGPGYYGYTF.

This clonotype was detected once. The chain joins TRBV18 to TRBJ1-2, with 9 nucleotides matching TRBD1. The CDR3 consists of 15 residues. In germline, CDR1 is KGHSH, CDR2 LQKENI. Losses at the gene ends were 5 bases for V and 5 bases for J; bases not matched to a gene: 9. The CDR3, as DNA: TGTGCCAGCTCAGACCGTCTGGGACAGGGTTATGGCTACACCTTC. It codes for CASSDRLGQGYGYTF.

The V and J genes are TRBV7-9 and TRBJ2-4; 9 positions match TRBD1. The CDR3 covers 13 residues. V dropped 3 bases and J dropped 7; count of bases not matched to a gene: 1. Germline V gives CDR1 SEHNR, CDR2 FQNEAQ (reference sequence). The chain's CDR3 is CASSLGTGNIQYF. The CDR3 bases are TGTGCCAGCAGCTTGGGGACAGGGAACATTCAGTACTTC.

This clonotype was observed a handful of times. The CDR3 nucleotides are TGTGCCAGCAGTGCCGGGGCCTACTACGAGCAGTACTTC. Translation gives CASSAGAYYEQYF. V is TRBV25-1 and J is TRBJ2-7, with D possibly called TRBD1 or TRBD2 (5 bases each). Trimming pared 4 bases from V and 3 bases from J, leaving 10 bases between. The CDR3 runs to 13 residues. CDR1 and CDR2 from the germline V gene are MGHDK and SYGVNS.

This clonotype was seen many times. The chain employs TRBV12-3 or TRBV12-4 and TRBJ2-1, with D possibly being TRBD1 (5 bases). The CDR3 is 14 residues long. The germline V and J ends were trimmed by 7 bases and 6 bases, with 16 bases remaining between them. DNA for the CDR3: TGTGCCAGCACCCAAGGGCAGGGTTCCAATGAGCAGTTCTTC. Its translation is CASTQGQGSNEQFF.

This rearrangement joins TRBV20-1 to TRBJ2-3, with 7 bases aligning to TRBD2. CDR3 length equals 17 residues. Looked up from germline, CDR1 is DFQATT and CDR2 is SNEGSKA (reference sequence). V shed 3 bases and J 1 base; nucleotides not matched to a gene: 13. The CDR3 nucleotides read TGCAGTGCTAGTACCGGGGGGACCCCAATCGGCACAGATACGCAGTATTTT. Translating gives CSASTGGTPIGTDTQYF.

This clonotype was observed at least ten times. At one boundary the junction diverges from the germline segment, which might be a read error. The J gene is TRBJ1-1, the V gene TRBV27; 7 bases match TRBD1. This CDR3 is built from 15 residues. The V gene's germline CDR1 is MNHEY and CDR2 SMNVEV (reference sequence). The DNA for the CDR3 is TGTGCCAGCAGTTTAGGAGGGGGCGCAAGGTCTGAAGCTTTTTTT. It is translated as CASSLGGGARSEAFF.

This clonotype was counted at least ten times. The chain links TRBV7-2 to TRBJ2-2; D call uncertain. Trimming stripped 5 bases from V and 6 bases from J, with 7 bases between. The CDR3 runs 12 residues. The germline V gene encodes CDR1 SGHTA and CDR2 FQGNSA. CDR3 in DNA: TGTGCCAGCAGCCTTTCTGCCGGGGAGCTGTTTTTT. Translation gives CASSLSAGELFF.

This chain links TRBV7-9 with TRBJ2-7; D may be TRBD2 (6 bases). CDR3 size: 13 residues. Trimming left V 1 base short and J 4 bases short, with 8 bases between. Germline assignment: CDR1 SEHNR and CDR2 FQNEAQ (reference sequence). In DNA, the CDR3 is TGTGCCAGCAGCTTAGTGGAGGGGTACGAGCAGTACTTC. As protein: CASSLVEGYEQYF.

This clonotype was picked up a small number of times. The rearrangement joins TRBV20-1 to TRBJ2-6; possibly TRBD1 for D (6 bases). V was pared by 4 bases and J by 4 bases, with 14 bases between. The CDR3 extends over 15 amino acids. In germline, CDR1 is DFQATT, CDR2 SNEGSKA (reference sequence). In DNA form, the CDR3 reads TGCAGTGCTAACACACAGGGTGCAGGGGCCAACGTCCTGACTTTC. Encoded protein: CSANTQGAGANVLTF.

Many counts were recorded for this clonotype. The chain has TRBV6-5 and TRBJ2-1; 13 bases map to TRBD2. Trimming removed 6 bases from V and 4 bases from J; junction bases left unmatched: 12. Germline V gene sequence: CDR1 MNHEY, CDR2 SVGAGI. The CDR3 loop spans 18 amino acids. The CDR3 region is CASRLGTTSGGGYNEQFF. The CDR3 DNA sequence: TGTGCCAGCAGACTCGGGACAACTAGCGGGGGGGGTTACAATGAGCAGTTCTTC.

This clonotype was found many times. The chain joins TRBV7-2 to TRBJ2-5, with D unresolved. V lost 3 bases and J lost 5, with 10 bases in between. CDR3 size: 13 residues. Germline V CDR1 and CDR2: SGHTA, FQGNSA. The CDR3 loop reads CASSFKGIETQYF. The CDR3 DNA reads as TGTGCCAGCAGCTTTAAAGGAATTGAGACCCAGTACTTC.

This clonotype was observed many times. The gene calls are TRBV20-1 and TRBJ1-6, with D hard to call. Germline V gene data show CDR1 as DFQATT and CDR2 as SNEGSKA (reference sequence). This CDR3 has 14 residues. V was pared by 6 bases and J by 7 bases, with 16 bases between. CDR3 sequence (DNA): TGCAGTGCCCCAAACGGCGGTGACAATTCACCCCTCCACTTT. It translates to CSAPNGGDNSPLHF.

This clonotype was detected many times. J is TRBJ2-2 and V is TRBV4-1; TRBD2 agrees at 8 bases. Per the germline V gene, CDR1 is MGHRA and CDR2 is YSYEKL. This CDR3 comprises 15 residues. V lost 4 bases and J lost 7; bases outside the gene matches: 8. CDR3 amino acids: CASSPRREVDGELFF. Written as DNA, the CDR3 is TGCGCCAGCAGCCCTCGGCGGGAGGTTGACGGGGAGCTGTTTTTT.

This chain links TRBV7-9 with TRBJ1-1; D gene ambiguous. The CDR3 is made up of 14 amino acids. The germline CDR1 and CDR2 sequences are SEHNR and FQNEAQ (reference sequence). V was cut by 1 base and J by 7 bases, with 13 bases left in between. CDR3 in DNA: TGTGCCAGCAGCTTAGGCGGACGGAGTTTTGAAGCTTTCTTT. Its protein product is CASSLGGRSFEAFF.

This clonotype has at least ten counts. The rearrangement joins TRBV5-6 to TRBJ2-3; tentative D call: TRBD2 (5 bases). Trimming removed 0 bases at V and 4 bases at J, with 12 bases between. Per germline, CDR1 SGHDT and CDR2 YYEEEE. This CDR3 is 15 amino acids long. The CDR3 nucleotides read TGTGCCAGCAGCTTGGATCCCGGGGTGTCAGATACGCAGTATTTT. Encoded protein: CASSLDPGVSDTQYF.

The sample holds many counts of this clonotype. This chain connects TRBV11-2 to TRBJ1-1; D gene unclear. This CDR3 spans 16 amino acids. The V gene's germline CDR1 is SGHAT and CDR2 FQNNGV. V lost 5 bases, J lost 4 bases, and 20 bases lay in between. The CDR3 region is CASSPTSARKGTEAFF. As DNA, the CDR3 is TGTGCCAGCAGCCCCACTTCCGCCCGGAAGGGCACTGAAGCTTTCTTT.

This clonotype came up many times. The genes are TRBV19 and TRBJ1-1; TRBD1 matches 7 bases. CDR1 is LNHDA, CDR2 SQIVND, per germline (reference sequence). The ends lost 4 bases at V and 4 bases at J; junction bases unmatched: 12. The CDR3 sequence is 16 residues long. In nucleotides, the CDR3 is TGTGCCAGTAGTACCCGACAGGGAACGGGGTCCACTGAAGCTTTCTTT. Protein sequence: CASSTRQGTGSTEAFF.

This clonotype was counted at least ten times. V is TRBV2 and J is TRBJ1-5; no clear D gene. Trimming shortened V by 7 bases and J by 2 bases, and 6 bases separated the two germline ends. CDR1 and CDR2 (germline): SNHLY, FYNNEI. The CDR3 spans 12 residues. The CDR3 region has the DNA TGTGCCAGCACAATAGGCAATCAGCCCCAGCATTTT. Protein: CASTIGNQPQHF.

This clonotype was counted ten times or more. The rearrangement uses TRBV24-1 and TRBJ1-5; D is ambiguous. V lost 5 bases and J 3 bases, leaving 7 bases between the germline ends. The CDR3 runs 13 residues. Germline V gene lookup returns CDR1 KGHDR and CDR2 SFDVKD. The DNA of the CDR3 is TGTGCCACCAGTGGAGGGTTCAATCAGCCCCAGCATTTT. This translates into CATSGGFNQPQHF.

CDR3 nucleotide sequence: TGTGCCAGTAGTCGGCTAAGCAATGAGCAGTTCTTC. Translation gives CASSRLSNEQFF. The chain combines TRBV19 with TRBJ2-1; D remains ambiguous. Looked up from germline, CDR1 is LNHDA and CDR2 is SQIVND (reference sequence). This CDR3 comprises 12 residues. The V end was cut by 5 bases, the J end by 6 bases, with 8 bases between.

In nucleotides, the CDR3 is TGTGCCAGCAGCCGCTCGGATCAGCCCCAGCATTTT. This codes for CASSRSDQPQHF. V is TRBV3-1 and J is TRBJ1-5; D gene ambiguous. CDR3 length equals 12 residues. Germline CDR1 and CDR2: LGHDT and YNNKEL (reference sequence). Trimming stripped 4 bases from V and 5 bases from J, with 6 bases between.

J is TRBJ1-2 and V is TRBV7-6; a possible D gene is TRBD1 (6 bases). The CDR3 contains 15 residues. Germline V CDR1 and CDR2: SGHVS, FNYEAQ. V shed 0 bases and J shed 3 bases, with 11 bases lying between them. CDR3 loop: CASSLAGGLDYGYTF. CDR3 nucleotides: TGTGCCAGCAGCTTAGCAGGGGGACTGGACTATGGCTACACCTTC.

This clonotype was picked up many times. The rearrangement joins TRBV12-3 or TRBV12-4 to TRBJ2-5; the match to TRBD1 covers 8 bases. V gave up 6 bases and J gave up 3 bases; unmatched junction bases: 6. The CDR3 has 14 residues. The CDR3 protein is CASSRSTGEETQYF. The CDR3 nucleotides read TGTGCCAGCAGCCGATCGACAGGGGAAGAGACCCAGTACTTC.

V gene TRBV20-1 combines with J gene TRBJ2-2; no definite D call. V lost 6 bases to trimming and J lost 5 bases, with 19 bases between them. The CDR3 spans 15 residues. From germline, CDR1 is DFQATT and CDR2 SNEGSKA (reference sequence). CDR3 sequence (DNA): TGCAGTGCCGGTGACGATGACGTATATACCGGGGAGCTGTTTTTT. This codes for CSAGDDDVYTGELFF.

A few counts support this clonotype. The chain combines TRBV7-9 with TRBJ1-3; D is unclear. This CDR3 spans 12 amino acids. Germline CDR1 and CDR2: SEHNR and FQNEAQ (reference sequence). Deletions cut 5 bases from V and 2 bases from J, with 4 bases between. For the CDR3, the DNA is TGTGCCAGCAGCGAGACTGGAAACACCATATATTTT. Its translation: CASSETGNTIYF. The full variable domain, rest sourced from reference TRBV7-9 and TRBJ1-3, is DTGVSQNPRHKITKRGQNVTFRCDPISEHNRLYWYRQTLGQGPEFLTYFQNEAQLEKSRLLSDRFSAERPKGSFSTLEIQRTEQGDSAMYLCASSETGNTIYFGEGSWLTVV.

The rearrangement joins TRBV12-3 or TRBV12-4 to TRBJ2-7; D may be TRBD1 or TRBD2 (5 bases each). Trimming stripped 6 bases from V and 6 bases from J, with 21 bases between. This CDR3 is 15 amino acids long. The CDR3 DNA follows: TGTGCCAGCAGCGCCCCGGCCCTCGGGGCTTCCGAGCAGTACTTC. Translation gives CASSAPALGASEQYF.